Each of the 22 T cell receptor beta chains below was sequenced from the same sample in a study of shared clonotypes between healthy human individuals. The table came from immunoSEQ multiplex PCR; TCRdb's copy has only in-frame clones and leaves some out. Among roughly 2.2 million clones listed, approximately 93% were seen once. Input material: naive CD4+ T cells from PBMCs. Specified subset: CD45RA+ positively selected. These TCRs come from a man aged 18 to 30 in good health. Some clones in this sample may be carry-over from other donors' samples.

V is TRBV19 and J is TRBJ1-2; D unresolved. CDR1 LNHDA and CDR2 SQIVND come from the germline V gene (reference sequence). Trimming removed 7 bases from V and 10 bases from J, with 19 bases in between. The CDR3 runs 13 residues. The CDR3 reads CASTIGRDWDYTF. DNA for the CDR3: TGTGCCAGTACCATAGGACGGGATTGGGACTACACCTTC.

The chain has TRBV6-5 and TRBJ1-3, with TRBD1 as a possible D gene (6 bases). CDR3 length: 15 residues. Per the germline V gene, CDR1 is MNHEY and CDR2 is SVGAGI. The V end lost 2 bases, the J end lost 8 bases, and 16 bases lay between the germline ends. The CDR3 sequence: CASSYIQGGGDTIYF. CDR3 coding DNA: TGTGCCAGCAGTTACATACAGGGAGGTGGCGACACCATATATTTT.

The CDR3 nucleotides are TGTGCCAGCAGCCCTTGGGACAGGACCTACGAGCAGTACTTC. This translates into CASSPWDRTYEQYF. This rearrangement joins TRBV6-1 to TRBJ2-7, with 8 bases that match TRBD1. This CDR3 region has 14 residues. V lost 6 bases and J lost 2; bases outside the gene matches: 6. Germline CDR1 reads MNHNS; CDR2 reads SASEGT.

The rearrangement links TRBV28 to TRBJ2-3; 8 bases are shared with TRBD1. The V gene's germline CDR1 is MDHEN and CDR2 SYDVKM. Trimming at V came to 6 bases and at J to 2 bases, leaving 4 bases not matched to a gene. The CDR3 loop spans 14 amino acids. The CDR3 reads CASRPGGLTDTQYF. Written as DNA, the CDR3 is TGTGCCAGCAGGCCAGGGGGCCTCACAGATACGCAGTATTTT.

The chain links TRBV29-1 to TRBJ2-5; weak D call: TRBD1 (6 bases). The germline V gene has CDR1 SQVTM and CDR2 ANQGSEA. The CDR3 loop spans 13 amino acids. The CDR3 sequence is CSLSRGIQETQYF. The CDR3 DNA reads TGCAGTCTTTCTAGGGGGATTCAAGAGACCCAGTACTTC.

The chain recombines TRBV28 with TRBJ1-2, with D perhaps matching TRBD1 (6 bases). V lost 4 bases to trimming and J lost 3 bases, with 15 bases between them. Germline lookup yields CDR1 MDHEN and CDR2 SYDVKM. The CDR3 runs to 15 residues. The CDR3 is CASSSAGGADYGYTF. The CDR3 DNA reads TGTGCCAGCAGTTCGGCGGGGGGCGCCGACTATGGCTACACCTTC.

This sequence joins TRBV6-4 and TRBJ2-7, with 7 bases lining up with TRBD2. CDR3 length equals 15 residues. J lost 4 bases, V lost 4 bases, and 10 bases had no gene match. In germline, CDR1 is MRHNA, CDR2 SNTAGT. The CDR3 loop is CASSVEAGVRYEQYF. The DNA of the CDR3 is TGTGCCAGCAGTGTCGAGGCGGGAGTTAGATACGAGCAGTACTTC.

Comment on this clone: Other DNA sequences of this sample code for an identical CDR3. V is TRBV7-9 and J is TRBJ1-5; D is uncertain. There are 13 residues in the CDR3. Germline V gives CDR1 SEHNR, CDR2 FQNEAQ (reference sequence). The germline V and J ends were trimmed by 3 bases and 5 bases, with 8 bases remaining between them. DNA of the CDR3: TGTGCCAGCAGCTTCTCTGGGGATCAGCCCCAGCATTTT. It codes for CASSFSGDQPQHF.

The chain is built from TRBV28 and TRBJ1-5; D may be TRBD1 (6 bases). Germline V CDR1 and CDR2: MDHEN, SYDVKM. V dropped 2 bases and J dropped 7 bases, with 12 bases sitting between them. This CDR3 region has 14 residues. The CDR3 DNA sequence: TGTGCCAGCAGTTTAAGGGGGACGATACAGCCCCAGCATTTT. Translation: CASSLRGTIQPQHF.

This chain uses TRBV6-5 with TRBJ1-5; no clear D gene. CDR1 is MNHEY and CDR2 is SVGAGI in the germline V gene. The CDR3 has 16 amino acids. Trimming removed 2 bases at V and 4 bases at J, with 15 bases between. The CDR3 nucleotides read TGTGCCAGCAGTTACGTGGCACCGAGCGAGAATCAGCCCCAGCATTTT. The encoded protein is CASSYVAPSENQPQHF.

J is TRBJ2-5 and V is TRBV19; D may be TRBD1 (6 bases). This CDR3 contains 14 residues. Germline-derived CDR1 and CDR2 are LNHDA and SQIVND (reference sequence). V was pared by 3 bases and J by 13 bases, with 21 bases between. The DNA of the CDR3 is TGTGCCAGTAGTATTCGGGCAGGGGCCCCGCGGCTGTACTTC. This encodes CASSIRAGAPRLYF.

The chain recombines TRBV10-3 with TRBJ2-3; 8 bases match TRBD2. Germline assignment: CDR1 ENHRY and CDR2 SYGVKD. The CDR3 covers 13 residues. V shed 10 bases and J 3 bases; nucleotides not matched to a gene: 6. CDR3 region: CASSGGGTDTQYF. The CDR3 DNA sequence: TGTGCCAGCAGCGGGGGCGGGACAGATACGCAGTATTTT.

The chain combines TRBV4-1 with TRBJ2-5; TRBD1 is a possible D gene (6 bases). Between the trimmed V and J ends, which lost 0 bases and 3 bases, there was a span of 11 bases. The CDR3 runs to 15 residues. From germline, CDR1 is MGHRA and CDR2 YSYEKL. This CDR3 reads CASSQDEQGKETQYF. CDR3 in DNA: TGCGCCAGCAGCCAAGATGAACAGGGCAAAGAGACCCAGTACTTC.

In this sample, this clone turned up once. The genes are TRBV5-1 and TRBJ2-1; 7 bases line up with TRBD1. The J segment lost 7 bases and the V segment lost 4 bases, leaving 8 bases of the junction unmatched. CDR1 is SGHRS, CDR2 YFSETQ, per germline. This CDR3 contains 14 residues. This chain's CDR3 is CASSRDSFRNEQFF. CDR3 DNA sequence: TGCGCCAGCAGCCGGGACAGTTTTCGGAATGAGCAGTTCTTC.

Only a few counts were recorded for this clone. V is TRBV25-1 and J is TRBJ1-1; 7 nucleotides align to TRBD1. This CDR3 has 15 amino acids. After removal of 5 bases from V and 2 bases from J, the junction contained 8 bases not matched to a gene. Germline CDR1 reads MGHDK; CDR2 reads SYGVNS. The CDR3 reads CASSKARGVNTEAFF. As DNA, the CDR3 is TGTGCCAGCAGTAAAGCCAGGGGGGTAAACACTGAAGCTTTCTTT.

This clone was seen a single time. The sample contains more than one DNA sequence encoding this CDR3. The J gene is TRBJ2-5, the V gene TRBV5-1; D unclear. The CDR3 loop spans 15 amino acids. V lost 0 bases, J lost 0 bases, and 9 bases lay in between. Germline CDR1 is SGHRS and CDR2 is YFSETQ. DNA of the CDR3: TGCGCCAGCAGCTTGGAAGGTCGGGACCAAGAGACCCAGTACTTC. This codes for CASSLEGRDQETQYF.

This chain connects TRBV5-1 to TRBJ2-1; maybe TRBD2 (5 bases). Trimming pared 2 bases from V and 9 bases from J, leaving 15 bases between. Germline-derived CDR1 and CDR2 are SGHRS and YFSETQ. The CDR3 consists of 14 residues. The CDR3 DNA follows: TGCGCCAGCAGCTTTGGTATGGCCGAGGGTGAGCAGTTCTTC. Translating gives CASSFGMAEGEQFF. Filled out from reference TRBV5-1 and TRBJ2-1, the complete variable domain reads KAGVTQTPRYLIKTRGQQVTLSCSPISGHRSVSWYQQTPGQGLQFLFEYFSETQRNKGNFPGRFSGRQFSNSRSEMNVSTLELGDSALYLCASSFGMAEGEQFFGPGTRLTVL.

This sequence joins TRBV5-1 and TRBJ2-2, with TRBD2 matching over 7 bases. The CDR3 loop spans 18 amino acids. J gave up 3 bases and V 0 bases, and 11 bases lay outside the gene matches. Germline CDR1 reads SGHRS; CDR2 reads YFSETQ. The CDR3 DNA reads TGCGCCAGCAGCTTGGTGTCAGGGTGGCTAGCGGACACCGGGGAGCTGTTTTTT. This codes for CASSLVSGWLADTGELFF.

The V gene is TRBV28, the J gene TRBJ1-2, with D unclear. V was shortened by 5 bases and J by 5 bases, with 21 bases between the two germline ends. The CDR3 spans 16 residues. Germline lookup yields CDR1 MDHEN and CDR2 SYDVKM. The CDR3 loop is CASSHLGSRVGYGYTF. The CDR3 DNA sequence: TGTGCCAGCAGTCACCTAGGGTCAAGGGTCGGATATGGCTACACCTTC.

Note on this clone: Other DNA sequences in this sample translate to the same CDR3. The V call is TRBV6-5, the J call TRBJ1-1; 7 nucleotides align to TRBD1. Looked up from germline, CDR1 is MNHEY and CDR2 is SVGAGI. V shed 7 bases and J 4 bases; nucleotides not matched to a gene: 6. The CDR3 sequence is 13 residues long. The CDR3 loop reads CASTRQGGTEAFF. Here the CDR3 DNA reads TGTGCCAGCACCAGACAGGGAGGCACTGAAGCTTTCTTT.

The J gene is TRBJ2-7, the V gene TRBV7-9; perhaps TRBD2 as D (6 bases). The CDR3 has 18 residues. Germline V gene lookup returns CDR1 SEHNR and CDR2 FQNEAQ (reference sequence). V was trimmed by 2 bases and J by 2 bases, leaving 22 bases between them. The CDR3, as DNA: TGTGCCAGCAGCTTAATAGCCTGGTCGGGACTCGGCCCCTACGAGCAGTACTTC. Translated, it gives CASSLIAWSGLGPYEQYF.

The chain recombines TRBV6-1 with TRBJ2-1; 8 bases line up with TRBD2. V lost 3 bases to trimming and J lost 8 bases; unmatched junction nucleotides: 6. The germline gives CDR1 MNHNS, CDR2 SASEGT. The CDR3 runs 14 residues. The CDR3 DNA sequence: TGTGCCAGCAGTGAGGCGGGGGGCAGTGATGAGCAGTTCTTC. Its translation: CASSEAGGSDEQFF.